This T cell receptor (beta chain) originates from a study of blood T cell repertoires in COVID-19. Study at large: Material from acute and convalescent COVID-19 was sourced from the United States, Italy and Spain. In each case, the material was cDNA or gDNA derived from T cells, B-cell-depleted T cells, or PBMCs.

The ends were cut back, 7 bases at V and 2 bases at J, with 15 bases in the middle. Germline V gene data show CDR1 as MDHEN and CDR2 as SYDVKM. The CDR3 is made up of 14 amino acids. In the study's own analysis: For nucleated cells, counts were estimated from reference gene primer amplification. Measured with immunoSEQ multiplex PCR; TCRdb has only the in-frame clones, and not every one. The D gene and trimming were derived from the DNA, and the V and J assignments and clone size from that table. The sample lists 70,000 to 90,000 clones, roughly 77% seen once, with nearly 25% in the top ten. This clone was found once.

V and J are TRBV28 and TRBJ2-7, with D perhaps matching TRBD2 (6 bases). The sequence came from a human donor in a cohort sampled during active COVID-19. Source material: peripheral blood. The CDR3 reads CASTPGTPAYEQYF. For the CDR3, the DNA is TGTGCCAGCACCCCGGGGACTCCGGCCTACGAGCAGTACTTC.